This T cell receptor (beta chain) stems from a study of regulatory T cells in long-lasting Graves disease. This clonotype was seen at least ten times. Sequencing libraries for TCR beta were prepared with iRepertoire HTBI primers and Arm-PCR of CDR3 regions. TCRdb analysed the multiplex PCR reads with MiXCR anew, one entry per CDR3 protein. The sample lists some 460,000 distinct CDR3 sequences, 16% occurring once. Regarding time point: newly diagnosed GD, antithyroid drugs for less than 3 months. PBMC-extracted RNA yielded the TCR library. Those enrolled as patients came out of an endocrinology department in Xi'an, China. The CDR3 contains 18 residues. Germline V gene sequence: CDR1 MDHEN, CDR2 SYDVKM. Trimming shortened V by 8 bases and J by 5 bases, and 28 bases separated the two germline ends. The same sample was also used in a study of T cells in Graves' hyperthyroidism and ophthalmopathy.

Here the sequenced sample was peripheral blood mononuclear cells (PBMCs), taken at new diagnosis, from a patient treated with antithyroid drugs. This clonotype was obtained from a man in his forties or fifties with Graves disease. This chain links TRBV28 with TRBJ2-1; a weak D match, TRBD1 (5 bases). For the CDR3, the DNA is TGTGCCAGCTTCGACTCCCCTCTGACAGTGCACCTTGACAATGAGCAGTTCTTC. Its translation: CASFDSPLTVHLDNEQFF.